The table lists the clone carrying this T cell receptor (beta chain) with a few counts. The data stem from a study of early T cells in non-severe SARS-CoV-2 infection. The CDR3 is made up of 16 amino acids. V lost 0 bases and J 7 bases, leaving 15 bases between the germline ends. In germline, CDR1 is MGHDK, CDR2 SYGVNS. Individually, cDNA molecules had unique molecular identifiers attached to them. TCRdb called the 5' RACE reads again in MiXCR, with one record for every CDR3 protein. The sample records around 58,000 distinct CDR3 sequences, approximately 12% being singletons. The chain couples TRBV25-1 to TRBJ1-4; D is perhaps TRBD1 (6 bases). The receptor comes from an adult who was a healthcare worker with PCR-confirmed SARS-CoV-2 infection or an uninfected control (not recorded which). Specimen: whole blood. CDR3 nucleotide sequence: TGTGCCAGCAGTGAATATCGGGGGGCAGCCCGTGAAAAACTGTTTTTT. Protein product: CASSEYRGAAREKLFF.